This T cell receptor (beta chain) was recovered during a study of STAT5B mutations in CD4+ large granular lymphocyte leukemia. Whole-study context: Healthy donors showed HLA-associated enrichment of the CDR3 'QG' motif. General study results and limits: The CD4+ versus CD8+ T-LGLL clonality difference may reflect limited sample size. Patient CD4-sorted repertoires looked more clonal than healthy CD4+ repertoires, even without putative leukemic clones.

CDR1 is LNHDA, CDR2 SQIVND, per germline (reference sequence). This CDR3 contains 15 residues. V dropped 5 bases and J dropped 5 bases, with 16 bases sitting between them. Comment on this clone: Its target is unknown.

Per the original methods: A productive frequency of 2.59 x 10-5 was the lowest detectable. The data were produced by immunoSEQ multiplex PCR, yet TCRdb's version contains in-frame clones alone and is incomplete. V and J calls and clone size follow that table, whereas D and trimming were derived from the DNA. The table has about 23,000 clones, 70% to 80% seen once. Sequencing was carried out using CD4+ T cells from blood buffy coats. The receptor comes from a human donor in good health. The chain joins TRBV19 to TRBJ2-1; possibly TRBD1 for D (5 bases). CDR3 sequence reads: CASSPLEDTHNEQFF. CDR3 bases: TGTGCCAGTAGTCCCCTTGAGGACACGCACAATGAGCAGTTCTTC.